The 24 T cell receptor beta chains below all came from one sample that was sequenced in a study of radiotherapy plus CTLA-4 blockade in lung cancer. Libraries were prepared by immunoSEQ multiplex PCR; TCRdb keeps only in-frame clonotypes and omits some of them. The profile covers some 70,000 clones, with roughly 85% appearing a single time and roughly a tenth taken by the ten largest. The sequenced sample was peripheral blood, obtained from a patient treated with radiotherapy plus ipilimumab. These receptors were obtained from a human donor with non-small cell lung cancer who had a complete response to radiotherapy plus ipilimumab.

The chain carries TRBV14 and TRBJ2-6; D call uncertain. Trimming shortened V by 4 bases and J by 0 bases, and 13 bases separated the two germline ends. The CDR3 covers 17 residues. CDR1 and CDR2 from the germline V gene are SGHDN and FVKESK. This CDR3 reads CASSLRVPDSGANVLTF. CDR3 DNA sequence: TGTGCCAGCAGCCTCCGGGTACCAGACTCTGGGGCCAACGTCCTGACTTTC.

This clone was detected a few times. The J gene is TRBJ1-4, the V gene TRBV6-1; TRBD1 is a possible D gene (5 bases). The CDR3 extends over 13 amino acids. Per germline, CDR1 MNHNS and CDR2 SASEGT. V was cut by 7 bases and J by 5 bases, with 11 bases left in between. The CDR3 nucleotides are TGTGCCAGCACCCGGGACCCCAATGAAAAACTGTTTTTT. This codes for CASTRDPNEKLFF.

V and J are TRBV4-3 and TRBJ1-1; D remains unclear. V was pared by 0 bases and J by 9 bases, with 20 bases between. The CDR3 length is 16 residues. Looked up from germline, CDR1 is LGHNA and CDR2 is YSLEER. The CDR3: CASSQDYRGEHRQAFF. The CDR3 nucleotides are TGCGCCAGCAGCCAAGATTACCGCGGAGAGCATCGCCAAGCTTTCTTT.

DNA for the CDR3: TGTGCCAGCAGCGATCAGGGGGAGGGTCTGGGCATTCAGTACTTC. As protein: CASSDQGEGLGIQYF. The rearrangement joins TRBV11-3 to TRBJ2-4, with D perhaps TRBD1 or TRBD2 (7 bases each). CDR3 length: 15 residues. In germline, CDR1 is SGHNT, CDR2 YENEEA. V was pared by 5 bases and J by 9 bases, with 20 bases between.

The chain recombines TRBV2 with TRBJ2-5, with TRBD1 matching over 7 bases. The CDR3 spans 12 residues. Germline loops: CDR1 SNHLY, CDR2 FYNNEI. V lost 10 bases and J lost 5; bases outside the gene matches: 7. CDR3 coding DNA: TGTGCCACTACCTTGGACAGGGAGACCCAGTACTTC. It specifies CATTLDRETQYF.

The V and J genes are TRBV5-6 and TRBJ2-7; D possibly matches TRBD1 or TRBD2 (6 bases each). V dropped 7 bases and J dropped 6 bases, with 20 bases sitting between them. CDR1 SGHDT and CDR2 YYEEEE come from the germline V gene. The CDR3 spans 14 residues. CDR3 DNA sequence: TGTGCCAGCGCCCTGGAGGGGGTTTTATCCGAGCAGTACTTC. Protein product: CASALEGVLSEQYF.

Only one count was recorded for this clone. This chain uses TRBV4-3 with TRBJ1-4, with a tentative D call TRBD1 (5 bases). The CDR3 loop spans 14 amino acids. Trimming pared 2 bases from V and 7 bases from J, leaving 11 bases between. The V gene's germline CDR1 is LGHNA and CDR2 YSLEER. The CDR3 bases are TGCGCCAGCAGCCAAAGGGGCGCGCGTGAAAAACTGTTTTTT. It yields the protein CASSQRGAREKLFF.

This rearrangement joins TRBV5-6 to TRBJ1-2; the D is unclear. This CDR3 has 11 amino acids. With 1 base removed from V and 7 bases from J, the gap between germline ends came to 5 bases. From germline, CDR1 is SGHDT and CDR2 YYEEEE. The CDR3 DNA reads TGTGCCAGCAGCTTGTCTGGTGGCTACACCTTC. It is translated as CASSLSGGYTF.

With regard to this clone: At one of its ends the junction is not consistent with the germline gene, which may arise from a read error. This chain links TRBV7-7 with TRBJ2-1; D gene ambiguous. The length of the CDR3 is 15 residues. Germline assignment: CDR1 SSHAT and CDR2 FNYEAQ (reference sequence). CDR3 nucleotide sequence: TGTGCTAGCAGCTTAGAACAGAGCTCCTACAATGAGCAGTTCTTC. The encoded protein is CASSLEQSSYNEQFF.

The chain uses TRBV11-2 and TRBJ2-5; D call uncertain. The V end was cut by 1 base, the J end by 2 bases, with 5 bases between. The CDR3 spans 13 residues. Germline CDR1 and CDR2: SGHAT and FQNNGV. DNA for the CDR3: TGTGCCAGCAGCTTAGGCCAGCAAGAGACCCAGTACTTC. It encodes CASSLGQQETQYF.

The chain uses TRBV5-6 and TRBJ1-3; the D is unclear. The CDR3 totals 17 residues. V was shortened by 4 bases and J by 0 bases, with 17 bases between the two germline ends. Germline lookup yields CDR1 SGHDT and CDR2 YYEEEE. CDR3 bases: TGTGCCAGCAGCACCCTCGACGGGGTACACTCTGGAAACACCATATATTTT. This encodes CASSTLDGVHSGNTIYF.

The CDR3 DNA follows: TGTGCCAGCAGCGTCTCGACAGAGCGATATGGCTACACCTTC. Its translation: CASSVSTERYGYTF. The chain couples TRBV7-9 to TRBJ1-2; tentative D call: TRBD1 (5 bases). Germline V gene lookup returns CDR1 SEHNR and CDR2 FQNEAQ (reference sequence). V was shortened by 5 bases and J by 5 bases, with 15 bases between the two germline ends. The CDR3 is made up of 14 amino acids.

The chain employs TRBV11-3 and TRBJ2-1; D is possibly TRBD1 or TRBD2 (5 bases each). CDR1 and CDR2 (germline): SGHNT, YENEEA. There are 15 residues in the CDR3. V was clipped by 4 bases and J by 0 bases, with 10 bases between them. Written as DNA, the CDR3 is TGTGCCAGCAGCTCCGGGACCACCTCCTACAATGAGCAGTTCTTC. This encodes CASSSGTTSYNEQFF.

This chain connects TRBV19 to TRBJ1-2, with TRBD1 matching over 7 bases. V shed 6 bases, J shed 4 bases, and the junction held 5 bases outside the gene matches. The CDR3 is 13 amino acids. CDR1 is LNHDA, CDR2 SQIVND, per germline (reference sequence). The CDR3, as DNA: TGTGCCAGTAGGGAGGGGGCACCCTATGGCTACACCTTC. Its protein product is CASREGAPYGYTF.

This chain connects TRBV6-1 to TRBJ1-4, with TRBD1 matching over 7 bases. The germline gives CDR1 MNHNS, CDR2 SASEGT. CDR3 size: 17 residues. After removal of 0 bases from V and 8 bases from J, the junction contained 12 bases not matched to a gene. The CDR3 DNA reads as TGTGCCAGCAGTGAAGCCTATTCGGGACAGTGGAGGGAAAAACTGTTTTTT. The encoded protein is CASSEAYSGQWREKLFF.

The V call is TRBV7-8, the J call TRBJ1-2; no reliable D call. Trimming left V 0 bases short and J 4 bases short, with 15 bases between. Germline CDR1 reads SGHVS; CDR2 reads FQNEAQ. The CDR3 sequence is 16 residues long. The CDR3 coding sequence is TGTGCCAGCAGCTTAGCGCTGTCGGGCGGATTCTATGGCTACACCTTC. Its protein product is CASSLALSGGFYGYTF.

The chain combines TRBV2 with TRBJ2-5; 9 bases are a match to TRBD1. The CDR3 is made up of 14 amino acids. The V gene end was trimmed by 8 bases and the J gene end by 5 bases; junction bases not matched to a gene: 9. Germline CDR1 SNHLY, CDR2 FYNNEI. CDR3 loop: CASRAGQGGETQYF. The CDR3 nucleotides read TGTGCCAGCCGTGCGGGACAGGGCGGGGAGACCCAGTACTTC.

The V and J genes are TRBV19 and TRBJ2-3; 10 positions agree with TRBD2. The trim removed 4 bases at V and 1 base at J, leaving 8 bases unmatched. Per germline, CDR1 LNHDA and CDR2 SQIVND (reference sequence). CDR3 length: 17 amino acids. The CDR3 region is CASSRRTSGARTDTQYF. The CDR3 DNA is TGTGCCAGTAGTAGACGGACTAGCGGAGCTCGCACAGATACGCAGTATTTT.

This chain joins TRBV11-2 and TRBJ1-5; no firm D call. V shed 6 bases and J shed 7 bases, with 10 bases lying between them. The CDR3 consists of 12 residues. CDR1 is SGHAT and CDR2 is FQNNGV in the germline V gene. CDR3 DNA: TGTGCCAGCAGTCGGGGAGGCCAGCCCCAGCATTTT. Residues: CASSRGGQPQHF.

The chain links TRBV30 to TRBJ2-7; D unresolved. With 5 bases removed from V and 3 bases from J, the gap between germline ends came to 8 bases. CDR1 and CDR2 from the germline V gene are GTSNPN and SVGIG (reference sequence). There are 11 residues in the CDR3. CDR3 protein: CAWSGSYEQYF. For the CDR3, the DNA is TGTGCCTGGTCAGGTAGCTACGAGCAGTACTTC.

The V and J genes are TRBV7-2 and TRBJ2-2; 10 bases line up with TRBD2. Germline CDR1 is SGHTA and CDR2 is FQGNSA. V lost 5 bases and J lost 7; bases outside the gene matches: 7. The CDR3 is made up of 15 amino acids. The CDR3 nucleotides are TGTGCCAGCAGCGGCAGCGGGGGGGTTAGCGGGGAGCTGTTTTTT. Encoded protein: CASSGSGGVSGELFF.

The rearrangement joins TRBV11-3 to TRBJ2-3, with 7 bases that match TRBD2. V shed 5 bases and J 0 bases; nucleotides not matched to a gene: 8. The CDR3 extends over 16 amino acids. Germline V gene data show CDR1 as SGHNT and CDR2 as YENEEA. The CDR3 DNA is TGTGCCAGCAGCCCTCCTAGCGGTTCTAGCACAGATACGCAGTATTTT. It is translated as CASSPPSGSSTDTQYF.

The chain is built from TRBV14 and TRBJ2-3, with D hard to call. Trimming took off 3 bases at V and 2 bases at J, with 6 bases between the two ends. Germline CDR1 is SGHDN and CDR2 is FVKESK. This CDR3 has 13 residues. CDR3 residues: CASSQAATDTQYF. As DNA, the CDR3 is TGTGCCAGCAGCCAGGCGGCCACAGATACGCAGTATTTT.

The CDR3 loop is CASSEASGLAGGLYNEQFF. Written as DNA, the CDR3 is TGTGCCAGCAGTGAAGCATCGGGGCTAGCGGGGGGACTGTACAATGAGCAGTTCTTC. The chain employs TRBV2 and TRBJ2-1; 11 bases map to TRBD2. The CDR3 consists of 19 residues. V shed 0 bases and J 4 bases; nucleotides not matched to a gene: 11. Germline V gene lookup returns CDR1 SNHLY and CDR2 FYNNEI.